Below, one TCR beta chain is given with its context. This entry belongs to a study of cytomegalovirus exposure and HLA in healthy donors. The germline gives CDR1 GTSNPN, CDR2 SVGIG (reference sequence). The CDR3 is 11 residues long. Trimming stripped 1 base from V and 10 bases from J, with 8 bases between. Libraries were prepared by immunoSEQ multiplex PCR; TCRdb keeps only in-frame clonotypes and omits some of them. The sample includes about 130,000 clones, roughly 90% of them seen just once. The TCR comes from a man in his thirties or forties in good health and CMV-seronegative. The sequencing sample was made of PBMCs. The V call is TRBV30, the J call TRBJ2-1, with D possibly TRBD1 on 6 matching bases. The CDR3 reads CAWSATGEQFF. The CDR3 DNA is TGTGCCTGGAGTGCCACAGGGGAGCAGTTCTTC.